This T cell receptor beta chain originates from a study of shared clonotypes between healthy human individuals. About this clone itself: The antigen is not known.

Study results and caveats: Depth of sequencing was expected to influence donor clonotype sharing. Naive subsets usually exceeded memory subsets in estimated richness. With several donors compared, approximately 5.5% of naive CD4 clonotypes were shared.

Repertoires were generated with immunoSEQ multiplex PCR, while TCRdb's copy carries only in-frame clones and drops some. The sample consists of roughly 2.1 million clones, around 93% of them appearing once. Naive CD8 isolation took CD45RO-negative cells positively selected for CCR7 and excluded terminally differentiated effector memory CD45RA+ cells. CDR1 SNHLY and CDR2 FYNNEI come from the germline V gene. Trimming took 6 bases from V and 7 from J, leaving 16 bases between them. The length of the CDR3 is 13 residues. The TCR was taken from a man between 18 and 29 years old in good health. Some clones in this sample may be carry-over from other donors' samples. Material for sequencing was naive CD8+ T cells from PBMCs. V is TRBV2 and J is TRBJ2-7, with D possibly matching TRBD2 (5 bases). CDR3 bases: TGTGCCAGCAGGAGGGTACTTACGGGGGAGCAGTACTTC. Translated, it gives CASRRVLTGEQYF.